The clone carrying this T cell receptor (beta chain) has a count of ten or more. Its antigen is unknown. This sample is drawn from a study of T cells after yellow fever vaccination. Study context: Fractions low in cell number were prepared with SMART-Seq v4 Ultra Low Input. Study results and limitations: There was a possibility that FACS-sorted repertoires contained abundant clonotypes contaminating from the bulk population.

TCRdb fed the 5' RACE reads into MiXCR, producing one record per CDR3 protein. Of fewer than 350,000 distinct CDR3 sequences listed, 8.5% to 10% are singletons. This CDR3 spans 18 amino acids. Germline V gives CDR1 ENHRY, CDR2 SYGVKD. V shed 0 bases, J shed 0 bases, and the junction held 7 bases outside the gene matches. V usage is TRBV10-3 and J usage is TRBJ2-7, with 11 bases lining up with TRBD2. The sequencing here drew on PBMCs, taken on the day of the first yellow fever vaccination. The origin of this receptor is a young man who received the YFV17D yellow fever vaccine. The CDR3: CAISESGRLAGISYEQYF. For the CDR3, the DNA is TGTGCCATCAGTGAGTCGGGTCGACTAGCGGGGATCTCCTACGAGCAGTACTTC.